A selection of T cell receptor beta chains follows, all from one sample in a study of PD-1 blockade in classical Hodgkin lymphoma. Sequencing was performed with immunoSEQ multiplex PCR; in TCRdb, only in-frame clones are kept and a portion is missing. The data show 1,900 or so clones, around 86% seen once. The sample here was CD4+ T cells from blood, taken at baseline. These receptors were taken from a human donor with classical Hodgkin lymphoma. The CDR3 runs from the conserved cysteine through the conserved F or W. The D gene is left open where the match is weak. Clone sizes are given selectively: once, few, many, or a class where the clone is expanded.

d_call	v_call	clone_size	j_call	cdr3_nt	cdr3_aa
NA	TRBV10-3	NA	TRBJ2-1	TGTGCCATCAGAAGTCGCGGAAGCTCCTACAATGAGCAGTTCTTC	CAIRSRGSSYNEQFF
TRBD2	TRBV6-7	once	TRBJ2-1	TGTGCCAGCAGTTACTCTCCTAGCGGGAAAAACAGGAGCTCCTACAATGAGCAGTTCTTC	CASSYSPSGKNRSSYNEQFF
NA	TRBV19	NA	TRBJ1-2	TGTGCCAGTAGTATGAATTCGGGTCGGGGCTACACCTTC	CASSMNSGRGYTF
NA	TRBV18	NA	TRBJ2-3	TGTGCCAGCTCACCCGCAGGCACAGATACGCAGTATTTT	CASSPAGTDTQYF
NA	TRBV2	NA	TRBJ2-3	TGTGCCAGCAGTGAATGGGCAATCCGGGGAGATACGCAGTATTTT	CASSEWAIRGDTQYF
TRBD1	TRBV5-1	NA	TRBJ1-1	TGCGCCAGCAGGCCGGAGACAGGGGTGAACACTGAAGCTTTCTTT	CASRPETGVNTEAFF
NA	TRBV4-1	NA	TRBJ1-6	TGCGCCAGCAGCCAAGACAGATGGACAGCCAATTCACCCCTCCACTTT	CASSQDRWTANSPLHF
TRBD1	TRBV5-4	NA	TRBJ2-5	TGTGCCAGCAGCCCGACAGGGGTTCCCGGTGAGACCCAGTACTTC	CASSPTGVPGETQYF
TRBD1	TRBV5-1	once	TRBJ1-2	TGCGCCAGCAGCTTAGGACAGGGCTCTTTTGATGTCGACTACACCTTC	CASSLGQGSFDVDYTF
NA	TRBV2	NA	TRBJ2-1	TGTGCCAGCAGTAGGGACTCGCATGAGCAGTTCTTC	CASSRDSHEQFF
TRBD1	TRBV27	NA	TRBJ1-6	TGTGCCAGCAGCCGGACAGGTTTTTATAATTCACCCCTCCACTTT	CASSRTGFYNSPLHF
NA	TRBV4-2	NA	TRBJ2-5	TGTGCCAGCAGCCAAGATCTCCCCCTTCGTGAGGGGAGAGCCCAAGAGACCCAGTACTTC	CASSQDLPLREGRAQETQYF
NA	TRBV9	NA	TRBJ2-1	TGTGCCAGCAATCAGGAGTACAATGAGCAGTTCTTC	CASNQEYNEQFF
NA	TRBV30	NA	TRBJ1-4	TGTGCCTGGAACAACGGGGTAGCTAATGAAAAACTGTTTTTT	CAWNNGVANEKLFF
NA	TRBV6-5	NA	TRBJ2-7	TGTGCCAGCACAGTTCACTCTTTCTCCTACGAGCAGTACTTC	CASTVHSFSYEQYF
TRBD2	TRBV10-2	once	TRBJ2-6	TGCGCCAGCAGTGGGGAGGGGCTTCGGTACTCTGGGGCCAACGTCCTGACTTTC	CASSGEGLRYSGANVLTF
NA	TRBV6-5	NA	TRBJ1-2	TGTGCCAGCAGTTACTCCGGGCCGGCCCTCTATGGCTACACCTTC	CASSYSGPALYGYTF
NA	TRBV30	NA	TRBJ2-1	TGTGCCTGGAGTCCCTCACCAGCAGACAATGAGCAGTTCTTC	CAWSPSPADNEQFF
NA	TRBV5-1	NA	TRBJ1-3	TGCGCCAGCAGCTCGTACAGTGAAACTGGAAACACCATATATTTT	CASSSYSETGNTIYF
NA	TRBV6-1	NA	TRBJ1-5	TGTGCCAGCAGTGAAGGGTGGGGCTGGTCGGAGCAGCCCCAGCATTTT	CASSEGWGWSEQPQHF
NA	TRBV5-1	NA	TRBJ2-2	TGCGCCAGCAGCCAAGAGCGGGCCTCGAACACCGGGGAGCTGTTTTTT	CASSQERASNTGELFF
TRBD1	TRBV19	NA	TRBJ2-1	TGTGCCAGTAGTCTCGGACAGGGTTCCTACAATGAGCAGTTCTTC	CASSLGQGSYNEQFF
TRBD2	TRBV5-1	NA	TRBJ2-1	TGCGCCAGCAGCCCAGGGACTAGCGGGGTCTACAATGAGCAGTTCTTC	CASSPGTSGVYNEQFF
TRBD2	TRBV4-2	NA	TRBJ2-3	TGTGCCAGCAGCCAAATAGCGGGGGTTACAGATACGCAGTATTTT	CASSQIAGVTDTQYF
TRBD1	TRBV9	NA	TRBJ2-3	TGTGCCAGCAGCGTCGGGACAGGGTCTAGCACAGATACGCAGTATTTT	CASSVGTGSSTDTQYF
NA	TRBV6-1	NA	TRBJ1-2	TGTGCCAGCAGTGACGGAAGAGGCTACACCTTC	CASSDGRGYTF
TRBD2	TRBV10-1	NA	TRBJ2-1	TGCGCCAGCTCCGGGACTAGCGGGACGGGCAAGAATGAGCAGTTCTTC	CASSGTSGTGKNEQFF
NA	TRBV7-9	once	TRBJ2-7	TGTGCCAGCAGCCCGCCTGGCCCGTTTCAAGGGGAGCAGTACTTC	CASSPPGPFQGEQYF
NA	TRBV6-5	NA	TRBJ1-4	TGTGCCAGCAGCGTTCGGGGGGCGACTAGAGAAAAACTGTTTTTT	CASSVRGATREKLFF
TRBD2	TRBV4-1	NA	TRBJ2-5	TGCGCCAGCAGCCTGGGGACTAGCGGGTCAGAGACCCAGTACTTC	CASSLGTSGSETQYF
TRBD1	TRBV7-7	NA	TRBJ2-5	TGTGCCAGCAGCTTGACCGGGACAGGGCAAACCCAGTACTTC	CASSLTGTGQTQYF
NA	TRBV14	NA	TRBJ2-7	TGTGCCAGCAGCCAAGAATGGGGGTCCAACGAGCAGTACTTC	CASSQEWGSNEQYF
TRBD2	TRBV4-2	NA	TRBJ2-3	TGTGCCAGCAGCCTTTCTAGCGGGAGGGCGAGAGATACGCAGTATTTT	CASSLSSGRARDTQYF
TRBD1	TRBV25-1	NA	TRBJ2-3	TGTGCCAGCAGTGAACTACAGGGGGAAGATACGCAGTATTTT	CASSELQGEDTQYF
NA	TRBV6-6	NA	TRBJ1-3	TGTGCCAGCAGTTACTCGGGGGTTGTGAGAAACACCATATATTTT	CASSYSGVVRNTIYF
TRBD1	TRBV7-8	NA	TRBJ1-1	TGTGCCAGCAGCTCTAACAGGGGAGGATTGAACACTGAAGCTTTCTTT	CASSSNRGGLNTEAFF
NA	TRBV11-3	NA	TRBJ1-6	TGTGCCAGCAGCTTAGGGGGGTTGCATTCACCCCTCCACTTT	CASSLGGLHSPLHF
NA	TRBV27	NA	TRBJ1-2	TGTGCCAGCAGCCCGTCCCCGTACTATGGCTACACCTTC	CASSPSPYYGYTF
NA	TRBV11-2	NA	TRBJ2-6	TGTGCCAGCAGCTCCCGTCGAGGATCCGGGGCCAACGTCCTGACTTTC	CASSSRRGSGANVLTF
NA	TRBV25-1	NA	TRBJ2-7	TGTGCCAGCAATCTTGGGGGGTACTCCTACGAGCAGTACTTC	CASNLGGYSYEQYF
NA	TRBV5-1	NA	TRBJ2-5	TGCGCCAGCAGCTTGGTGATTGGGGCCCAAGAGACCCAGTACTTC	CASSLVIGAQETQYF
NA	TRBV13	NA	TRBJ1-1	TGTGCCAGCAGCTCCCGGCAGACGGGGGAAGCTTTCTTT	CASSSRQTGEAFF
NA	TRBV7-9	NA	TRBJ1-2	TGTGCCAGCAGCTTAGGATTGGGTGTGGGTGGCTACACCTTC	CASSLGLGVGGYTF
NA	TRBV10-3	NA	TRBJ1-1	TGTGCCATCAGTGAGTCTTCCGAGCACACTGAAGCTTTCTTT	CAISESSEHTEAFF
TRBD1	TRBV7-2	NA	TRBJ1-3	TGTGCCAGCAGCAAACAGGGGATTGGAAACACCATATATTTT	CASSKQGIGNTIYF
TRBD2	TRBV5-8	NA	TRBJ2-3	TGTGCCAGCAGCCGAAGACTAGCGGGGGGGCTGGGGGATACGCAGTATTTT	CASSRRLAGGLGDTQYF
TRBD1	TRBV19	once	TRBJ2-3	TGTGCCAGTAGTGGGGACAGGGGGCCAGATACGCAGTATTTT	CASSGDRGPDTQYF
TRBD1	TRBV19	NA	TRBJ1-5	TGTGCCAGTAGTGGGACAGGGGGCACGTTTGGCAATCAGCCCCAGCATTTT	CASSGTGGTFGNQPQHF
NA	TRBV2	NA	TRBJ1-1	TGTGCCAGCAGTTATACGTTTAGGGTGAAGAACACTGAAGCTTTCTTT	CASSYTFRVKNTEAFF
TRBD2	TRBV11-2	NA	TRBJ2-7	TGTGCCAGCAGCTTAGTACTAGCGGGCAGGTACGAGCAGTACTTC	CASSLVLAGRYEQYF
NA	TRBV2	NA	TRBJ1-1	TGTGCCAGCAGCCTCACAGGGCGCACTGAAGCTTTCTTT	CASSLTGRTEAFF
NA	TRBV6-5	NA	TRBJ1-1	TGTGTAATTAGAAATGAATTGAACACTGAAGCTTTCTTT	CVIRNELNTEAFF
NA	TRBV7-2	NA	TRBJ2-7	TGTGCCAGCAGCTTAATGAGGAGGGAGCAGTACTTC	CASSLMRREQYF
TRBD2	TRBV28	NA	TRBJ2-7	TGTGCCAGCAGTCCCCCGGGGGGGCCTACCTACGAGCAGTACTTC	CASSPPGGPTYEQYF
NA	TRBV21-1	NA	TRBJ1-4	TGTGCCAGCAGCCTCCGGGCAGGGACAGGGCTAGAAAAACTGTTTTTT	CASSLRAGTGLEKLFF